Following are 4 T cell receptor beta chains from one sample sequenced in a study of graft-versus-host responses after intestinal transplantation. Sequencing used immunoSEQ multiplex PCR; TCRdb keeps in-frame clones, though not all of them. Of roughly 99,000 clones listed, less than 95% are singletons. These receptors' targets are unknown. The sample in question was unstimulated CD8+ T cells sorted from spleen or lymph node cells, obtained before transplant. The receptors originated from a human donor who was the organ donor for an intestinal transplant.

J is TRBJ2-7 and V is TRBV6-5; 11 positions match TRBD1. CDR3 size: 15 residues. Trimming removed 6 bases from V and 5 bases from J; junction bases left unmatched: 9. Looked up from germline, CDR1 is MNHEY and CDR2 is SVGAGI. Written as DNA, the CDR3 is TGTGCCAGCAGCCACCAGGACAGGGGGCAGAACGAGCAGTACTTC. It codes for CASSHQDRGQNEQYF.

The gene calls are TRBV28 and TRBJ1-5; tentative D call: TRBD1 (5 bases). V lost 2 bases, J lost 7 bases, and 21 bases lay in between. This CDR3 has 17 residues. The germline gives CDR1 MDHEN, CDR2 SYDVKM. The CDR3: CASSLEVLTGGEQPQHF. The CDR3 DNA is TGTGCCAGCAGTTTAGAGGTACTAACTGGGGGGGAGCAGCCCCAGCATTTT.

The chain combines TRBV11-2 with TRBJ2-7; 12 positions match TRBD2. After removal of 3 bases from V and 6 bases from J, the junction contained 9 bases not matched to a gene. The CDR3 contains 16 residues. Germline V lookup: CDR1 SGHAT, CDR2 FQNNGV. CDR3 bases: TGTGCCAGCAGCTTTATTGCTAGCGGGGGGGCCTGCGAGCAGTACTTC. Translating it yields CASSFIASGGACEQYF.

The chain has TRBV2 and TRBJ1-2; TRBD1 is a possible D gene (6 bases). The CDR3 covers 13 residues. Germline assignment: CDR1 SNHLY and CDR2 FYNNEI. The V gene lost 3 bases and the J gene lost 4 bases, with 9 bases spanning the gap. CDR3 region: CASSEGAGYGYTF. The DNA of the CDR3 is TGTGCCAGCAGTGAGGGGGCCGGCTATGGCTACACCTTC.